The clone carrying this T cell receptor (beta chain) was seen more than once but under ten times. The antigen is not known. Via MiXCR, TCRdb re-called the RT-PCR reads, giving one row per CDR3 protein. The sample records just under 250,000 distinct CDR3 sequences, 9% to 15% being singletons. The source of the sample is a study of response to subunit inactivated influenza vaccine. Study results and limitations: Authors suggested each seasonal influenza vaccination recruits few new T cells.

The CDR3 covers 15 residues. V was clipped by 7 bases and J by 5 bases, with 18 bases between them. CDR1 is MDHEN and CDR2 is SYDVKM in the germline V gene. The sequence derives from a man aged 50 to 59 who received an inactivated influenza vaccine. The starting material was non-naive T cells sorted from PBMCs, obtained around 15 days before vaccination. V gene TRBV28 combines with J gene TRBJ2-1; tentative D call: TRBD2 (5 bases). CDR3 nucleotides: TGTGCCAGCACTAGGGATACGGGGTACCACAATGAGCAGTTCTTC. The encoded protein is CASTRDTGYHNEQFF.